This T cell receptor beta chain stems from a study of cytomegalovirus exposure and HLA in healthy donors. The PCR employed 60 Vbeta primers together with 13 Jbeta primers. The data were produced by immunoSEQ multiplex PCR, yet TCRdb's version contains in-frame clones alone and is incomplete. Counted here are more than 140,000 clones, around 82% occurring once; the ten biggest clones make up 3.2%. In the case of this clone: Its antigen is unknown.

These donors counted as nominally healthy when sampled, but unrecorded immune exposures were likely. Regarding the study as a whole: TCR sequences were mostly rare, though some public TCRs occurred in many donors. A later analysis showed TCR association rates differing by HLA locus, peaking at DRB1 and lowest at HLA-C. Immune exposure was documented only through CMV serostatus.

Losses at the gene ends were 5 bases for V and 2 bases for J; bases not matched to a gene: 5. Per germline, CDR1 MDHEN and CDR2 SYDVKM. This CDR3 is 14 amino acids long. The V call is TRBV28, the J call TRBJ2-5; TRBD1 matches at 7 bases. This clonotype was obtained from a man aged 18 to 35 in good health and CMV-seropositive. What was sequenced was PBMCs. CDR3 nucleotide sequence: TGTGCCAGCAGTACCGGGACAGAACAAGAGACCCAGTACTTC. It codes for CASSTGTEQETQYF. Together with reference TRBV28 and TRBJ2-5, the CDR3 gives the full variable domain: DVKVTQSSRYLVKRTGEKVFLECVQDMDHENMFWYRQDPGLGLRLIYFSYDVKMKEKGDIPEGYSVSREKKERFSLILESASTNQTSMYLCASSTGTEQETQYFGPGTRLLVL.